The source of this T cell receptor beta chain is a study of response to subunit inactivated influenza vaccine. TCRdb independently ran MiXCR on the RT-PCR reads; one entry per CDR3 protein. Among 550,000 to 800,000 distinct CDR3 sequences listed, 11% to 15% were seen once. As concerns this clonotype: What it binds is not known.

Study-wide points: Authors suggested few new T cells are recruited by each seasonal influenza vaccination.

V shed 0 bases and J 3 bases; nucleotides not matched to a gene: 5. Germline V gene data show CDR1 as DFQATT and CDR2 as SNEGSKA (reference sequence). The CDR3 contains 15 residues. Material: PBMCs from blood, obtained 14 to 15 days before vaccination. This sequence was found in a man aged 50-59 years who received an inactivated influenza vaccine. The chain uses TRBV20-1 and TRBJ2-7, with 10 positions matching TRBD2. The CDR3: CSARDPPSGGYEQYF. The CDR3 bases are TGCAGTGCTAGAGATCCTCCTAGCGGGGGCTACGAGCAGTACTTC.